Following are 9 T cell receptor beta chains from one sample sequenced in a study of response to subunit inactivated influenza vaccine. TCRdb reprocessed the RT-PCR reads with MiXCR, giving one entry per CDR3 protein. The data hold approximately 490,000 distinct CDR3 sequences, with about 7.2% observed a single time. This specimen was PBMCs from blood, taken less than 30 months after vaccination. The receptors shown here come from a man between 45 and 75 years old who received an inactivated influenza vaccine.

The gene calls are TRBV5-1 and TRBJ1-1; TRBD1 might be the D (6 bases). This CDR3 is built from 15 residues. V was pared by 6 bases and J by 1 base, with 16 bases between. Looked up from germline, CDR1 is SGHRS and CDR2 is YFSETQ. The CDR3 protein is CASTSPGQRNTEAFF. CDR3 DNA: TGCGCCAGCACCTCACCGGGACAACGGAACACTGAAGCTTTCTTT.

The V gene is TRBV6-2 or TRBV6-3, the J gene TRBJ2-3; 11 bases line up with TRBD2. V dropped 6 bases and J dropped 2; count of bases not matched to a gene: 4. The germline gives CDR1 MNHEY, CDR2 SVGEGT. The CDR3 is 15 amino acids. In DNA form, the CDR3 reads TGTGCCAGCAGGCTAGCGGGAGGAAACACAGATACGCAGTATTTT. Translation: CASRLAGGNTDTQYF.

This clonotype has only a few counts. This chain connects TRBV29-1 to TRBJ1-1; TRBD1 might be the D (5 bases). V gave up 7 bases and J gave up 4 bases, with 13 bases separating them. CDR3 size: 12 residues. CDR1 SQVTM and CDR2 ANQGSEA come from the germline V gene. CDR3 in DNA: TGCAGCGCCGGGGGTCGGGGCACTGAAGCTTTCTTT. Encoded protein: CSAGGRGTEAFF. Looking up the rest from reference TRBV29-1 and TRBJ1-1 gives the full variable domain: SAVISQKPSRDICQRGTSLTIQCQVDSQVTMMFWYRQQPGQSLTLIATANQGSEATYESGFVIDKFPISRPNLTFSTLTVSNMSPEDSSIYLCSAGGRGTEAFFGQGTRLTVV.

J is TRBJ1-3 and V is TRBV29-1; D gene ambiguous. The CDR3 loop spans 12 amino acids. The V end lost 6 bases, the J end lost 4 bases, and 10 bases lay between the germline ends. The germline V gene encodes CDR1 SQVTM and CDR2 ANQGSEA. This CDR3 is CSVAELGNTIYF. The CDR3 region has the DNA TGCAGCGTCGCTGAGCTCGGAAACACCATATATTTT.

This clonotype was seen only a few times. The chain uses TRBV20-1 and TRBJ2-7; D gene ambiguous. The CDR3 sequence is 13 residues long. Germline values: CDR1 DFQATT, CDR2 SNEGSKA (reference sequence). With 4 bases removed from V and 6 bases from J, the gap between germline ends came to 16 bases. DNA of the CDR3: TGCAGTGCTAAAACCCCATCGATGGGCGAGCAGTACTTC. Protein product: CSAKTPSMGEQYF.

The genes are TRBV18 and TRBJ2-1; D may be TRBD2 (7 bases). CDR3 length: 16 residues. V was pared by 3 bases and J by 7 bases, with 19 bases between. Germline loops: CDR1 KGHSH, CDR2 LQKENI. The CDR3 sequence is CASSPLRRGGTNEQFF. Here the CDR3 DNA reads TGTGCCAGCTCACCCCTCAGGAGGGGGGGTACTAATGAGCAGTTCTTC. The entire variable domain, with the rest obtained from reference TRBV18 and TRBJ2-1, is as follows: NAGVMQNPRHLVRRRGQEARLRCSPMKGHSHVYWYRQLPEEGLKFMVYLQKENIIDESGMPKERFSAEFPKEGPSILRIQQVVRGDSAAYFCASSPLRRGGTNEQFFGPGTRLTVL.

V and J are TRBV12-3 or TRBV12-4 and TRBJ2-3; D not resolved. Trimming shortened V by 1 base and J by 0 bases, and 14 bases separated the two germline ends. CDR3 length equals 17 residues. CDR3 sequence reads: CASSLDELSTSTDTQYF. CDR3 bases: TGTGCCAGCAGTTTAGATGAACTCTCTACTAGCACAGATACGCAGTATTTT.

The rearrangement uses TRBV4-3 and TRBJ1-2, with D uncertain. There are 15 residues in the CDR3. The germline V and J ends were trimmed by 5 bases and 0 bases, with 13 bases remaining between them. The germline V gene has CDR1 LGHNA and CDR2 YSLEER. The CDR3 region is CASSAQPGANYGYTF. The CDR3 nucleotides read TGCGCCAGCAGCGCGCAGCCGGGAGCTAACTATGGCTACACCTTC.

J is TRBJ1-1 and V is TRBV6-2 or TRBV6-3; D unresolved. The CDR3 extends over 14 amino acids. V shed 6 bases and J shed 7 bases, with 18 bases lying between them. CDR1 is MNHEY, CDR2 SVGEGT, per germline. CDR3 in amino acids: CASRTTPRHHEAFF. As DNA, the CDR3 is TGTGCCAGCAGAACCACCCCTCGACATCATGAAGCTTTCTTT.